This TCR beta chain originates from a study of radiation and T cells in renal cell carcinoma. This CDR3 is built from 14 residues. The germline V gene has CDR1 LNHDA and CDR2 SQIVND (reference sequence). V was cut by 6 bases and J by 0 bases, with 9 bases left in between. TCRdb keeps only in-frame clones here, not all; method: immunoSEQ multiplex PCR. This sample has tens of thousands of clones, with about 84% found just once. Noted time point: blood 4 weeks post-SBRT, at nephrectomy. The treatment was: 15 Gy SBRT to primary tumor, nephrectomy 4 weeks later. This clonotype originated in a man aged 55 to 69 with renal cell carcinoma. Sequencing was performed on blood, taken from a patient whose treatment included radiotherapy and nephrectomy. The rearrangement joins TRBV19 to TRBJ1-3, with no clear D. CDR3 protein: CASSPNYSGNTIYF. CDR3 DNA: TGTGCCAGTAGCCCTAACTACTCTGGAAACACCATATATTTT.